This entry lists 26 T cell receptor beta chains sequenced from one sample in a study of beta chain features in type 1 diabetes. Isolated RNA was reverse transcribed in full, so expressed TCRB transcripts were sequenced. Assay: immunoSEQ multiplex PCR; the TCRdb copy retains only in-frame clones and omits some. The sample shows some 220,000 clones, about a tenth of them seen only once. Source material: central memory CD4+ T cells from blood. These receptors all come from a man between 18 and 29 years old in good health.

The CDR3 sequence is CASSAGTGDGYTF. The CDR3 DNA reads TGTGCCAGCAGCGCGGGGACAGGGGATGGCTACACCTTC. J is TRBJ1-2 and V is TRBV7-2; TRBD1 aligns across 10 bases. With V trimmed by 5 bases and J by 6 bases, 3 bases remained unmatched. The CDR3 runs to 13 residues. Per the germline V gene, CDR1 is SGHTA and CDR2 is FQGNSA.

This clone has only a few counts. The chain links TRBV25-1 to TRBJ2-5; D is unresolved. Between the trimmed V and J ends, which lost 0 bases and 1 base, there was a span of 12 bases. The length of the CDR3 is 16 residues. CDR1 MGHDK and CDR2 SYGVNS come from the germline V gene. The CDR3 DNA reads TGTGCCAGCAGTGAATATAAGGGCAGTTCCCAAGAGACCCAGTACTTC. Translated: CASSEYKGSSQETQYF.

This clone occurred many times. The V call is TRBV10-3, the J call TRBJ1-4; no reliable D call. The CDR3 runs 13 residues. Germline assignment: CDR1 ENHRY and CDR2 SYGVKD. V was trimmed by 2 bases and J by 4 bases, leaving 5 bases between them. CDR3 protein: CAISEGINEKLFF. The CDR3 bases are TGTGCCATCAGTGAGGGGATTAATGAAAAACTGTTTTTT.

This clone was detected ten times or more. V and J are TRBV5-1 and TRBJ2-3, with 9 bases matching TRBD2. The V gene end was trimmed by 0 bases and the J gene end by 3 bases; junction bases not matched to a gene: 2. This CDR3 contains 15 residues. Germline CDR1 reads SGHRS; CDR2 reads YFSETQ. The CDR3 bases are TGCGCCAGCAGCTTGGCAGCGGGAGGTACAGATACGCAGTATTTT. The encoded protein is CASSLAAGGTDTQYF.

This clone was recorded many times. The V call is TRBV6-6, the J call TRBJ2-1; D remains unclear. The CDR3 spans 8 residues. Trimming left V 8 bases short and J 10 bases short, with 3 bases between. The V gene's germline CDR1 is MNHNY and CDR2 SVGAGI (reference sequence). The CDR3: CASGEQFF. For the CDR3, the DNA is TGTGCCAGCGGAGAGCAGTTCTTC.

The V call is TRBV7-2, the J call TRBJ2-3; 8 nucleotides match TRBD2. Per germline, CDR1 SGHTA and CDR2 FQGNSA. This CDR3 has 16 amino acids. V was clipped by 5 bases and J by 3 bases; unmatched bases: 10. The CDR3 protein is CASSQAQRESTDTQYF. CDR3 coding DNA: TGTGCCAGCAGCCAAGCCCAGCGGGAGTCGACAGATACGCAGTATTTT.

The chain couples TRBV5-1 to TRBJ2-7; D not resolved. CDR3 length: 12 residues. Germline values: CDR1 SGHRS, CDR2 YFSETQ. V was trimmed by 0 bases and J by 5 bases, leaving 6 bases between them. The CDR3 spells CASSLVGHEQYF. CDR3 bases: TGCGCCAGCAGCTTGGTGGGCCACGAGCAGTACTTC.

Here the CDR3 DNA reads TGTGCCAGCAGTGAAGAATGGATTTCGGAGACCCAGTACTTC. Protein product: CASSEEWISETQYF. The V gene is TRBV25-1, the J gene TRBJ2-5; D gene ambiguous. The CDR3 covers 14 residues. Germline loops: CDR1 MGHDK, CDR2 SYGVNS. The V and J ends lost 2 bases and 5 bases respectively, with 12 bases between them.

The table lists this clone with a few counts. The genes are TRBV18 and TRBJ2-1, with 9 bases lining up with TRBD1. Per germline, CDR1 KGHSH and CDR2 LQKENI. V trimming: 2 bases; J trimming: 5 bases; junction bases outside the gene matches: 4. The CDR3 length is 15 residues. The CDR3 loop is CASSPLQGANNEQFF. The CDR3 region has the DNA TGTGCCAGCTCACCATTACAGGGGGCTAACAATGAGCAGTTCTTC.

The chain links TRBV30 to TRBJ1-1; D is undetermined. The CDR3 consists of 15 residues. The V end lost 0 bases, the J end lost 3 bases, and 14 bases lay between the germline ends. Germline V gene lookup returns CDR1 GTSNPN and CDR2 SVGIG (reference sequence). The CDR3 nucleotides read TGTGCCTGGAGTGTACCAGGCAGGAGAGACACTGAAGCTTTCTTT. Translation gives CAWSVPGRRDTEAFF.

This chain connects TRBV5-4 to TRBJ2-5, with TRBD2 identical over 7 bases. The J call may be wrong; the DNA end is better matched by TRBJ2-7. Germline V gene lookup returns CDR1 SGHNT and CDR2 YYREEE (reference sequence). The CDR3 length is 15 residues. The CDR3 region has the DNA TGTGCCAGCAGCTTGGCCGGCGGGAGTCTCTACGAGCAGTACTTC. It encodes CASSLAGGSLYEQYF.

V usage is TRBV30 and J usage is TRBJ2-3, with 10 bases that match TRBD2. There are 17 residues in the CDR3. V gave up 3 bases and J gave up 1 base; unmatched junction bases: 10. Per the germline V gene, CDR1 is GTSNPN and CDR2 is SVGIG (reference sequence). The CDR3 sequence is CAWSGGGSGRRTDTQYF. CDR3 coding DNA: TGTGCCTGGAGCGGTGGGGGTAGCGGGAGGCGCACAGATACGCAGTATTTT. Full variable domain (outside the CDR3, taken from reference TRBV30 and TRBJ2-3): SQTIHQWPATLVQPVGSPLSLECTVEGTSNPNLYWYRQAAGRGLQLLFYSVGIGQISSEVPQNLSASRPQDRQFILSSKKLLLSDSGFYLCAWSGGGSGRRTDTQYFGPGTRLTVL.

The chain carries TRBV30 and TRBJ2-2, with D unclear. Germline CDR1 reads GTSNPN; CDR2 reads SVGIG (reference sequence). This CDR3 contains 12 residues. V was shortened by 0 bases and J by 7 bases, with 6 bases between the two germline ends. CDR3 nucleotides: TGTGCCTGGAGTGTACGTGGCGGGGAGCTGTTTTTT. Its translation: CAWSVRGGELFF.

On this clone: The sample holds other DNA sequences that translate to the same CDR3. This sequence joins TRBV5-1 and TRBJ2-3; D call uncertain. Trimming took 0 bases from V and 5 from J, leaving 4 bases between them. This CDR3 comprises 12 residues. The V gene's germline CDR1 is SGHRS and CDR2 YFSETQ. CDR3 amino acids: CASSLGEDTQYF. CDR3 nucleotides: TGCGCCAGCAGCTTGGGTGAAGATACGCAGTATTTT.

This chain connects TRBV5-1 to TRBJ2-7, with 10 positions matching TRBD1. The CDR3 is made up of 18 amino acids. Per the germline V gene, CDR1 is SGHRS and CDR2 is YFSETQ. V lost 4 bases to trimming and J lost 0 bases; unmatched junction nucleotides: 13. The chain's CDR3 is CASSVGTGDAYFSYEQYF. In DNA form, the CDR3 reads TGCGCCAGCAGCGTAGGGACAGGGGACGCTTACTTCTCCTACGAGCAGTACTTC.

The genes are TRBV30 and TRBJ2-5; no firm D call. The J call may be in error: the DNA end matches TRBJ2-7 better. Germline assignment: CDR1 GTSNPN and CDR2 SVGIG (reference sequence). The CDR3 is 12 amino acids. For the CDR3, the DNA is TGTGCCTGGAGTGTACAAGGCTACGAGCAGTACTTC. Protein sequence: CAWSVQGYEQYF.

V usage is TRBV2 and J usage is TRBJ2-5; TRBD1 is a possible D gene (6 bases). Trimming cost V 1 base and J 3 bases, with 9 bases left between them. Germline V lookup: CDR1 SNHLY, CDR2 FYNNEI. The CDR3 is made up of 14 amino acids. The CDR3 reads CASSEGYREETQYF. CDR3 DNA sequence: TGTGCCAGCAGTGAAGGGTACAGGGAAGAGACCCAGTACTTC. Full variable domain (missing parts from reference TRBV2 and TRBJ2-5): EPEVTQTPSHQVTQMGQEVILRCVPISNHLYFYWYRQILGQKVEFLVSFYNNEISEKSEIFDDQFSVERPDGSNFTLKIRSTKLEDSAMYFCASSEGYREETQYFGPGTRLLVL.

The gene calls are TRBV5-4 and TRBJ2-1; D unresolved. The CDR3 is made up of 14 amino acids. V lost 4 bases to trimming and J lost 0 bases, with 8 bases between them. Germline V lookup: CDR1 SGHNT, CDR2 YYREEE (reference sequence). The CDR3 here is CASSPSTSYNEQFF. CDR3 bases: TGTGCCAGCAGCCCGTCCACCTCCTACAATGAGCAGTTCTTC. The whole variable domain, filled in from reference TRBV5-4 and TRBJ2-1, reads ETGVTQSPTHLIKTRGQQVTLRCSSQSGHNTVSWYQQALGQGPQFIFQYYREEENGRGNFPPRFSGLQFPNYSSELNVNALELDDSALYLCASSPSTSYNEQFFGPGTRLTVL.

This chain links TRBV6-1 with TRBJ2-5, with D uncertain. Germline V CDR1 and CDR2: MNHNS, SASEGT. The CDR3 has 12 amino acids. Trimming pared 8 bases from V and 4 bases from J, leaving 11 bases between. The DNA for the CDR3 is TGTGCCAGCTTGTGGGTCGGAGAGACCCAGTACTTC. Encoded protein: CASLWVGETQYF.

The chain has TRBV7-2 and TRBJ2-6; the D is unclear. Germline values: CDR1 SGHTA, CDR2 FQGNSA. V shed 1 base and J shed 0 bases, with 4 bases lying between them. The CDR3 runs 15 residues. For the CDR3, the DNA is TGTGCCAGCAGCTTAGATCACTCTGGGGCCAACGTCCTGACTTTC. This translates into CASSLDHSGANVLTF.

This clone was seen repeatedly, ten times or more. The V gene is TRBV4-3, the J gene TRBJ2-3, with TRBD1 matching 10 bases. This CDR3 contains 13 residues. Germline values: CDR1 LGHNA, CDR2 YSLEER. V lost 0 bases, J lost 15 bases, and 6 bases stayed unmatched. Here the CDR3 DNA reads TGCGCCAGCAGCCAAGAGGAGGGACAGGGGACATATTTT. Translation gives CASSQEEGQGTYF.

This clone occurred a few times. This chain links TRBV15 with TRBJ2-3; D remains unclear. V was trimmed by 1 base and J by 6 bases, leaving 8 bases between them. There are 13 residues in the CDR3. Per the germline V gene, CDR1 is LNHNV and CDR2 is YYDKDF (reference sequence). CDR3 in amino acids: CATSRVLHDTQYF. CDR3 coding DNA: TGTGCCACCAGCAGAGTCCTACATGATACGCAGTATTTT.

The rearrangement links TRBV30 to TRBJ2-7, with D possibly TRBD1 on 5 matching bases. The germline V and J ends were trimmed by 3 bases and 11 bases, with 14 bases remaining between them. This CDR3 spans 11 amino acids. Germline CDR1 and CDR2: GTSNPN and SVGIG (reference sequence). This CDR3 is CAWRSTQGKYF. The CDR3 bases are TGTGCCTGGAGGTCGACGCAGGGCAAGTACTTC.

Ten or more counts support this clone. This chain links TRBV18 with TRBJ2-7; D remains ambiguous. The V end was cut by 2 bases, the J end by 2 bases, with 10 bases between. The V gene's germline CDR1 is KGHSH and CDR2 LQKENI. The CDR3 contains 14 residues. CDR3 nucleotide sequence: TGTGCCAGCTCACCAAATTCCCAGGCCTACGAGCAGTACTTC. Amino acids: CASSPNSQAYEQYF.

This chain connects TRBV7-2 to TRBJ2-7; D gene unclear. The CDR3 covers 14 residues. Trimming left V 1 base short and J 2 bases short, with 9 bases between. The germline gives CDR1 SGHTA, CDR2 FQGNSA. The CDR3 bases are TGTGCCAGCAGCTTAGGCGACCGTACCTACGAGCAGTACTTC. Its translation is CASSLGDRTYEQYF.

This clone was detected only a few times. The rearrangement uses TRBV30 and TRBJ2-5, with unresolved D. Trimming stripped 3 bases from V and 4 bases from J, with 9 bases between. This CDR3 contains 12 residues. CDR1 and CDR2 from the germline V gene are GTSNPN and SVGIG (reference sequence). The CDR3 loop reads CAWRAVTETQYF. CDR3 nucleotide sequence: TGTGCCTGGAGGGCGGTTACAGAGACCCAGTACTTC. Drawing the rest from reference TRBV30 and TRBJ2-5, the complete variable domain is SQTIHQWPATLVQPVGSPLSLECTVEGTSNPNLYWYRQAAGRGLQLLFYSVGIGQISSEVPQNLSASRPQDRQFILSSKKLLLSDSGFYLCAWRAVTETQYFGPGTRLLVL.